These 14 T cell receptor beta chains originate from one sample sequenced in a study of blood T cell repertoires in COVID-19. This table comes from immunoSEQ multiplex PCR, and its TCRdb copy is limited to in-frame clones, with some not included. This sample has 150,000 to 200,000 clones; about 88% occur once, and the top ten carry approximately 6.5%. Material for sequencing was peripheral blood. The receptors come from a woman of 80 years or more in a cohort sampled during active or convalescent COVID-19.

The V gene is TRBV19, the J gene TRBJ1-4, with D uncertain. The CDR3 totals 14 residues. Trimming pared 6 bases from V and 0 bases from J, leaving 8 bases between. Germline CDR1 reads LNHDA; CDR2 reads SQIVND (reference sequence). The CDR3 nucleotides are TGTGCCAGTAGCCTGACAACAACTAATGAAAAACTGTTTTTT. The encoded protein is CASSLTTTNEKLFF.

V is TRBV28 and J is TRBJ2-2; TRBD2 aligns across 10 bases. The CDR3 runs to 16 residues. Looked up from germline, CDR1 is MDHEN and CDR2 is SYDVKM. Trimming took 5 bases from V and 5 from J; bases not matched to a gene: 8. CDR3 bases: TGTGCCAGCAGTGAGCGGGGGGGCCCAAGGACCGGGGAGCTGTTTTTT. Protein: CASSERGGPRTGELFF. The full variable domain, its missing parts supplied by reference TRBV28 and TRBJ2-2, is DVKVTQSSRYLVKRTGEKVFLECVQDMDHENMFWYRQDPGLGLRLIYFSYDVKMKEKGDIPEGYSVSREKKERFSLILESASTNQTSMYLCASSERGGPRTGELFFGEGSRLTVL.

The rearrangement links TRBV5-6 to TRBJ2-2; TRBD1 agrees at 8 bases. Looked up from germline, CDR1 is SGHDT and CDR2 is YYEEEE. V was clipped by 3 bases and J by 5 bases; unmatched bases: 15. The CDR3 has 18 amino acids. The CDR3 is CASSSGQGLSLGTGELFF. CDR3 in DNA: TGTGCCAGCAGCTCAGGACAGGGTTTAAGCCTAGGGACCGGGGAGCTGTTTTTT.

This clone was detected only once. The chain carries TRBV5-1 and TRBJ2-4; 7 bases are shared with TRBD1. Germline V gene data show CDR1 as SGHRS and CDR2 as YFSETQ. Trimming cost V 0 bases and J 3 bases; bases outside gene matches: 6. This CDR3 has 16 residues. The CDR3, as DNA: TGCGCCAGCAGCTTGGCCGGGTCAGGGGGCAAAAACATTCAGTACTTC. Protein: CASSLAGSGGKNIQYF.

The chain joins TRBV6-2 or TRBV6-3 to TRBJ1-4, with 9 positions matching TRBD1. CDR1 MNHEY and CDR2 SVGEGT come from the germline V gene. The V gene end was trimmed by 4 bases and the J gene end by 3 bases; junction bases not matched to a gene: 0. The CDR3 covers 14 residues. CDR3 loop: CASSWTGANEKLFF. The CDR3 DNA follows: TGTGCCAGCAGTTGGACAGGGGCTAATGAAAAACTGTTTTTT.

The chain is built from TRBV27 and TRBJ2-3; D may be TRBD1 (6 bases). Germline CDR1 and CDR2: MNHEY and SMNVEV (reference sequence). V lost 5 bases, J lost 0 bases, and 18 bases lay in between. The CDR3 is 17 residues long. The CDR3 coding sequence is TGTGCCAGCAGTGCCCCGGCAGGGGCCTCTAGCACAGATACGCAGTATTTT. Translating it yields CASSAPAGASSTDTQYF.

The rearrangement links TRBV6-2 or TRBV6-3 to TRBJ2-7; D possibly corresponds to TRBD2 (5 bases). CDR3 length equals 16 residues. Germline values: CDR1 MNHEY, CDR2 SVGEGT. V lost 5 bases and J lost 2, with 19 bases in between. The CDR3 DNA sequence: TGTGCCAGCAGTCTCCCCCCGGCTGGAGGACCCTACGAGCAGTACGTC. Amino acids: CASSLPPAGGPYEQYV.

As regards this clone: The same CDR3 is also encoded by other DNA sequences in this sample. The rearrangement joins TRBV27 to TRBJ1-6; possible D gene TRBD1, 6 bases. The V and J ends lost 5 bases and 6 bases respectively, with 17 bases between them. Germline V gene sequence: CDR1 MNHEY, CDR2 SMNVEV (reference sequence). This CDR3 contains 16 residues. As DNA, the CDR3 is TGTGCCAGCAGTCCTCTGCGGGGGCAGAGTAATTCACCCCTCCACTTT. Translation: CASSPLRGQSNSPLHF.

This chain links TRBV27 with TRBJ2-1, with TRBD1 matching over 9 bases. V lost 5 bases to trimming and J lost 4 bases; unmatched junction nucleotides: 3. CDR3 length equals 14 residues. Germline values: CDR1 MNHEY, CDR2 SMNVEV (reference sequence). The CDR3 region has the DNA TGTGCCAGCAGTCGGACAGGGGCGTACAATGAGCAGTTCTTC. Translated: CASSRTGAYNEQFF.

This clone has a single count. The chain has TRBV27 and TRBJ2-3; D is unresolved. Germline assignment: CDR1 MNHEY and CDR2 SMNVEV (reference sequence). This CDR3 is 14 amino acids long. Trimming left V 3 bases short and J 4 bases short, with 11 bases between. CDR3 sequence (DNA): TGTGCCAGCAGTTTCTCTCTGGGCGCAGATACGCAGTATTTT. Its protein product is CASSFSLGADTQYF.

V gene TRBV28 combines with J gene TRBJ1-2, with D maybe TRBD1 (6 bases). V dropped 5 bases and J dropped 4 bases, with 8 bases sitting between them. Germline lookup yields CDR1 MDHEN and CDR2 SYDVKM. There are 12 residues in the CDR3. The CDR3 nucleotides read TGTGCCAGCAGTGGACAGAGCTATGGCTACACCTTC. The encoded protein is CASSGQSYGYTF.

The CDR3 reads CASSGLEQYF. DNA for the CDR3: TGTGCCAGCAGTGGTCTCGAGCAGTACTTC. V is TRBV2 and J is TRBJ2-7; D is ambiguous. From germline, CDR1 is SNHLY and CDR2 FYNNEI. V dropped 4 bases and J dropped 6 bases, with 4 bases sitting between them. CDR3 length: 10 amino acids.

The CDR3 reads CASSSAGFVDTQYF. The DNA for the CDR3 is TGTGCCAGCAGTTCTGCGGGGTTCGTAGATACGCAGTATTTT. J is TRBJ2-3 and V is TRBV5-4; D might be TRBD2 (6 bases). Germline CDR1 and CDR2: SGHNT and YYREEE (reference sequence). V was cut by 5 bases and J by 5 bases, with 15 bases left in between. CDR3 length equals 14 residues.

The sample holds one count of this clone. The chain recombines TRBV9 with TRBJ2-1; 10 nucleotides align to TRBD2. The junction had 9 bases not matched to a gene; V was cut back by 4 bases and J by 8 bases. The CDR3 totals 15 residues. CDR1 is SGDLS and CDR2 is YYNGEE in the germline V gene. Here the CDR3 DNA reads TGTGCCAGCAGCACTCGGGGACTAGCGACCGATGAGCAGTTCTTC. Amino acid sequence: CASSTRGLATDEQFF.